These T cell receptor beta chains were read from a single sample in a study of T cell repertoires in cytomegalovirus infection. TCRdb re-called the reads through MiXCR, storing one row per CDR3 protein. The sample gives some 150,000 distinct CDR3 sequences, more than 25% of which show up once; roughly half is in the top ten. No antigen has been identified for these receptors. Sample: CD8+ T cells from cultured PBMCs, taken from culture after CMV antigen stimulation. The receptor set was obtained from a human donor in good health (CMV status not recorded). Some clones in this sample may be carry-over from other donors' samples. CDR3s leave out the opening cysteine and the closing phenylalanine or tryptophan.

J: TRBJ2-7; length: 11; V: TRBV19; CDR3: ASSPTAPGEQY
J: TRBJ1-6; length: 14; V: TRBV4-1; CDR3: ASSQVGYRVNSPLH
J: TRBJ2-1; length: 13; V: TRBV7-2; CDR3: ASSSSGGASNEQF
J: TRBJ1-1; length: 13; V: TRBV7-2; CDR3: ASSLRPDFSTEAF
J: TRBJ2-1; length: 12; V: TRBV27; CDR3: ASSFRGGLDEQF
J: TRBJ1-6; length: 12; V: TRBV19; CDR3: ASSMGVPSSPLH
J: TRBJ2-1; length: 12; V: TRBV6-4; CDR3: ASRRTGTYNEQF
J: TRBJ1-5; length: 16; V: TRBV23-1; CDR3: ASSPPGGIVYGNQPQH
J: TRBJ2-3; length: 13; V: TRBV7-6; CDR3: ASSPPGASTDTQY
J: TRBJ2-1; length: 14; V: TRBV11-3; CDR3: ASSLKWTGLYNEQF
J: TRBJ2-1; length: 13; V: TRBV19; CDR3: ASRVGQGTYNEQF
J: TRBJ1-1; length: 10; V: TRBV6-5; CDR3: ASGTGITEAF
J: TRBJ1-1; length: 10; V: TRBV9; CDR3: ASSGVGTEAF
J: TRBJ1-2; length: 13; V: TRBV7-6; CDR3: ASSFPPLVRYGYT
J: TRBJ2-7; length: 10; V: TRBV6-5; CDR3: ASESQGYEQY
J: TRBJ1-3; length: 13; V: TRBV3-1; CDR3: ASSQTGTSGNTIY
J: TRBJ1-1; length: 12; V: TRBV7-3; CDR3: ASSPGPGNTEAF
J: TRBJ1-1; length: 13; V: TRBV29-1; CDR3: SVESGLDMNTEAF